The present TCR beta chain was sequenced within a study of blood T cell repertoires in COVID-19. Study-level information: The study drew acute and convalescent COVID-19 samples from the United States, Italy and Spain. Nucleic acid was either cDNA or gDNA, and it came from T cells, B-cell-depleted T cells, or PBMCs.

The CDR3 has 15 residues. V lost 3 bases and J lost 4, with 15 bases in between. CDR1 and CDR2 from the germline V gene are KGHSH and LQKENI. In the source study's methods: Amplification of reference gene primers was used by the study to estimate nucleated cell counts. The repertoire was sequenced with immunoSEQ multiplex PCR; TCRdb's copy has only in-frame clones and lacks some. Clone size and V and J calls were adopted from that table, with D and trimming inferred from the DNA. This repertoire shows 65,000 to 75,000 clones, about 80% found once; its top ten account for approximately 12%. The sequenced sample consisted of peripheral blood. The rearrangement joins TRBV18 to TRBJ1-2, with D tentatively TRBD1 (5 bases). This sequence originates from a human donor in a cohort sampled during active COVID-19. The CDR3 reads CASSPGAAEAYGYTF. The DNA of the CDR3 is TGTGCCAGCTCACCTGGGGCCGCAGAGGCCTATGGCTACACCTTC.